The 2 T cell receptor beta chains listed next were all sequenced from one sample in a study of blood T cell repertoires in COVID-19. Clones were read by immunoSEQ multiplex PCR, and TCRdb kept only the in-frame ones, dropping some. The data hold 230,000 or so clones, with around 80% observed a single time. The sequenced sample was peripheral blood. Receptors were obtained from a man between 25 and 39 years old with active or convalescent COVID-19.

The chain joins TRBV7-2 to TRBJ1-3; 11 bases line up with TRBD1. J gave up 3 bases and V 1 base, and 5 bases lay outside the gene matches. CDR3 length equals 17 residues. Per germline, CDR1 SGHTA and CDR2 FQGNSA. The CDR3 is CASSLVGQGARGNTIYF. For the CDR3, the DNA is TGTGCCAGCAGCTTAGTAGGACAGGGGGCTCGTGGAAACACCATATATTTT.

The chain is built from TRBV28 and TRBJ1-2; no clear D. The CDR3 has 12 amino acids. V was cut by 5 bases and J by 7 bases, with 11 bases left in between. Germline loops: CDR1 MDHEN, CDR2 SYDVKM. For the CDR3, the DNA is TGTGCCAGCAGTCCCACAGCGGTTGGCTACACCTTC. Amino acids: CASSPTAVGYTF.